The 25 T cell receptor beta chains given below trace back to one sample, sequenced in a study of regulatory T cells in long-lasting Graves disease. For TCR beta, libraries came from iRepertoire HTBI primers and Arm-PCR of CDR3 regions. One entry per CDR3 protein results from TCRdb running MiXCR on the multiplex PCR reads. The sample comprises fewer than 650,000 distinct CDR3 sequences, 16% of which are singletons, and roughly 18% rests with the top ten. The time point: newly diagnosed GD, antithyroid drugs for less than 3 months. Researchers made the TCR library from RNA that was extracted from PBMCs. The sample was also linked to a second study, of T cells in Graves' hyperthyroidism and ophthalmopathy.

Sample: peripheral blood mononuclear cells (PBMCs), taken at new diagnosis, from a patient treated with antithyroid drugs. Every receptor here comes from a woman aged 30 to 39 with Graves disease.

This clonotype has ten or more counts. The CDR3 nucleotides read TGTGCCAGCAGGAAGAAAAAGCGTAATGAGCAGTTCTTC. This codes for CASRKKKRNEQFF. The gene calls are TRBV28 and TRBJ2-1; no reliable D call. V lost 6 bases and J lost 7, with 13 bases in between. This CDR3 is 13 amino acids long. Germline V gene sequence: CDR1 MDHEN, CDR2 SYDVKM.

This clonotype was counted many times. The V call is TRBV7-2, the J call TRBJ2-5; TRBD2 might be the D (7 bases). This CDR3 is built from 15 residues. CDR1 and CDR2 (germline): SGHTA, FQGNSA. The V gene lost 5 bases and the J gene lost 5 bases, with 18 bases spanning the gap. In DNA, the CDR3 is TGTGCCAGCAGCACGATGCGGGGGCAAAGGGAGACCCAGTACTTC. Its protein is CASSTMRGQRETQYF.

Many counts were recorded for this clonotype. J is TRBJ1-5 and V is TRBV28; 8 bases fit TRBD1. Per germline, CDR1 MDHEN and CDR2 SYDVKM. Losses at the gene ends were 6 bases for V and 7 bases for J; bases not matched to a gene: 5. This CDR3 has 13 residues. The CDR3: CASRRQGNQPQHF. Here the CDR3 DNA reads TGTGCCAGCAGGCGACAGGGGAACCAGCCCCAGCATTTT. The full variable domain, in which reference TRBV28 and TRBJ1-5 provide the parts outside the CDR3, is DVKVTQSSRYLVKRTGEKVFLECVQDMDHENMFWYRQDPGLGLRLIYFSYDVKMKEKGDIPEGYSVSREKKERFSLILESASTNQTSMYLCASRRQGNQPQHFGDGTRLSIL.

This clonotype was picked up many times. The CDR3 sequence is CASSFQVLRTSYNEQFF. The CDR3 bases are TGTGCCAGCAGCTTCCAGGTTCTGCGGACCTCCTACAATGAGCAGTTCTTC. The V and J genes are TRBV7-8 and TRBJ2-1; unclear D gene. This CDR3 comprises 17 residues. The V gene's germline CDR1 is SGHVS and CDR2 FQNEAQ. V was trimmed by 3 bases and J by 0 bases, leaving 15 bases between them.

J is TRBJ1-1 and V is TRBV27; perhaps TRBD1 as D (6 bases). Germline assignment: CDR1 MNHEY and CDR2 SMNVEV (reference sequence). This CDR3 contains 14 residues. Trimming cost V 3 bases and J 5 bases, with 13 bases left between them. The CDR3 bases are TGTGCCAGCAGTTTCTTGGACAGTAATACTGAAGCTTTCTTT. It translates to CASSFLDSNTEAFF.

This clonotype was observed a few times. The V call is TRBV6-1, the J call TRBJ1-2; 8 nucleotides agree with TRBD1. Germline-derived CDR1 and CDR2 are MNHNS and SASEGT. V was clipped by 6 bases and J by 8 bases; unmatched bases: 8. The CDR3 consists of 13 residues. The CDR3 region has the DNA TGTGCCAGCAGCCCGACAGGGGTCCGCGGCTACACCTTC. Protein: CASSPTGVRGYTF.

This clonotype was seen ten or more times. The genes are TRBV20-1 and TRBJ2-1; the D gene is possibly TRBD2 (6 bases). V gave up 3 bases and J gave up 5 bases, with 20 bases separating them. The CDR3 totals 16 residues. Germline loops: CDR1 DFQATT, CDR2 SNEGSKA (reference sequence). CDR3 in amino acids: CSASLAGLAPNNEQFF. CDR3 DNA sequence: TGCAGTGCTAGCCTCGCGGGGCTAGCGCCCAACAATGAGCAGTTCTTC.

This clonotype was recorded many times. CDR3 sequence reads: CAISYAGTPSYQGYTF. Written as DNA, the CDR3 is TGTGCCATCAGTTACGCCGGGACTCCCTCATATCAGGGCTACACCTTC. The chain links TRBV10-3 to TRBJ1-2; D is possibly TRBD1 (5 bases). Trimming shortened V by 5 bases and J by 8 bases, and 24 bases separated the two germline ends. Germline V gives CDR1 ENHRY, CDR2 SYGVKD. The CDR3 covers 16 residues.

The chain couples TRBV4-1 to TRBJ1-2; 7 bases align to TRBD1. The CDR3 is 16 residues long. J lost 0 bases, V lost 3 bases, and 7 bases had no gene match. Germline V gene sequence: CDR1 MGHRA, CDR2 YSYEKL. In nucleotides, the CDR3 is TGCGCCAGCAGCCAGGGCCGGGACAGAGCTAACTATGGCTACACCTTC. Translating it yields CASSQGRDRANYGYTF.

At least ten counts were recorded for this clonotype. The chain recombines TRBV7-2 with TRBJ1-1; no definite D call. V was cut by 5 bases and J by 1 base, with 14 bases left in between. This CDR3 region has 15 residues. Per germline, CDR1 SGHTA and CDR2 FQGNSA. The CDR3: CASSPFSGRNTEAFF. The CDR3 DNA reads TGTGCCAGCAGCCCTTTCTCCGGACGGAACACTGAAGCTTTCTTT.

This clonotype was seen many times. The J gene is TRBJ1-1, the V gene TRBV6-1; a possible D gene is TRBD1 (5 bases). Germline assignment: CDR1 MNHNS and CDR2 SASEGT. This CDR3 has 13 amino acids. The V and J ends lost 7 bases and 9 bases respectively, with 18 bases between them. This CDR3 is CASTQPTQGKAFF. DNA for the CDR3: TGTGCCAGCACACAGCCCACTCAGGGCAAAGCTTTCTTT.

This clonotype was seen repeatedly, ten times or more. The V gene is TRBV7-3, the J gene TRBJ1-1; D may be TRBD1 (5 bases). V lost 3 bases, J lost 4 bases, and 12 bases lay in between. Germline V gene sequence: CDR1 SGHTA, CDR2 FQGTGA. The CDR3 runs 14 residues. The CDR3 sequence is CASSLLGVGTEAFF. CDR3 coding DNA: TGTGCCAGCAGCTTGTTAGGGGTAGGCACTGAAGCTTTCTTT.

CDR3 region: CASTKERGTGSREQYF. In nucleotides, the CDR3 is TGTGCCAGTACAAAGGAGAGAGGGACAGGGTCTCGGGAGCAGTACTTC. The genes are TRBV11-2 and TRBJ2-7; 9 bases fit TRBD1. The CDR3 contains 16 residues. Germline assignment: CDR1 SGHAT and CDR2 FQNNGV. With 9 bases clipped from V and 7 bases from J, the junction kept 19 bases outside the gene matches. The full variable domain, with the rest looked up from reference TRBV11-2 and TRBJ2-7, is EAGVAQSPRYKIIEKRQSVAFWCNPISGHATLYWYQQILGQGPKLLIQFQNNGVVDDSQLPKDRFSAERLKGVDSTLKIQPAKLEDSAVYLCASTKERGTGSREQYFGPGTRLTVT.

There are many counts of this clonotype. V gene TRBV20-1 combines with J gene TRBJ2-7; D not certain. Germline CDR1 is DFQATT and CDR2 is SNEGSKA (reference sequence). Trimming removed 2 bases at V and 4 bases at J, with 21 bases between. The CDR3 spans 16 residues. This chain's CDR3 is CSARSPTYSQSYEQYF. The CDR3 DNA sequence: TGCAGTGCTAGATCCCCCACTTACTCGCAATCTTACGAGCAGTACTTC.

This clonotype was detected ten times or more. The gene calls are TRBV20-1 and TRBJ1-1, with D unclear. CDR1 is DFQATT, CDR2 SNEGSKA, per germline (reference sequence). The germline V and J ends were trimmed by 0 bases and 1 base, with 12 bases remaining between them. This CDR3 is 15 amino acids long. The CDR3 reads CSARDPGGENTEAFF. DNA for the CDR3: TGCAGTGCTAGAGACCCCGGTGGGGAGAACACTGAAGCTTTCTTT.

This clonotype appeared many times. V usage is TRBV28 and J usage is TRBJ1-5; 8 nucleotides line up with TRBD1. Germline assignment: CDR1 MDHEN and CDR2 SYDVKM. CDR3 length equals 15 residues. V was clipped by 6 bases and J by 0 bases; unmatched bases: 4. The CDR3 loop is CASRLTGGSNQPQHF. For the CDR3, the DNA is TGTGCCAGCAGGCTCACAGGGGGTAGCAATCAGCCCCAGCATTTT.

This clonotype was counted ten times or more. The chain couples TRBV2 to TRBJ2-3; D unclear. The CDR3 spans 15 residues. The germline V gene encodes CDR1 SNHLY and CDR2 FYNNEI. The V end was cut by 7 bases, the J end by 7 bases, with 21 bases between. CDR3 sequence reads: CASMPGRRSSHTQYF. The DNA of the CDR3 is TGTGCCAGCATGCCGGGCCGAAGATCGTCTCATACGCAGTATTTT.

This clonotype occurred many times. This chain joins TRBV7-2 and TRBJ2-3; 13 nucleotides match TRBD2. V lost 8 bases and J lost 1; bases outside the gene matches: 6. CDR3 length: 16 residues. Germline loops: CDR1 SGHTA, CDR2 FQGNSA. The CDR3 bases are TGTGCCAGCGGAACTAGCGGGAGGGCCCGCACAGATACGCAGTATTTT. Encoded protein: CASGTSGRARTDTQYF.

This clonotype was recorded at least ten times. At one boundary the junction diverges from the germline segment, which might be a read error. The chain has TRBV12-3 or TRBV12-4 and TRBJ2-7; 10 positions match TRBD2. CDR3 length equals 15 residues. The CDR3 DNA is TGTGCCAGCAGTCGCCGGCTAGCGGGGGACTACGAACAGTACTTC. Protein sequence: CASSRRLAGDYEQYF.

The chain couples TRBV6-1 to TRBJ1-2; D is undetermined. Germline lookup yields CDR1 MNHNS and CDR2 SASEGT. This CDR3 has 14 residues. Deletions cut 4 bases from V and 4 bases from J, with 13 bases between. As DNA, the CDR3 is TGTGCCAGCAGTGCGTCAGTGTGGAGCTATGGCTACACCTTC. This sequence encodes CASSASVWSYGYTF.

In its sample, this clonotype was seen many times. The gene calls are TRBV15 and TRBJ1-5; weak D call: TRBD1 (5 bases). Per germline, CDR1 LNHNV and CDR2 YYDKDF (reference sequence). The CDR3 totals 16 residues. Trimming stripped 0 bases from V and 6 bases from J, with 15 bases between. CDR3 bases: TGTGCCACCAGCAGAGACCCGACAGTTCAGGTTCAGCCCCAGCATTTT. It is translated as CATSRDPTVQVQPQHF. The full variable domain, in which reference TRBV15 and TRBJ1-5 provide the parts outside the CDR3, is DAMVIQNPRYQVTQFGKPVTLSCSQTLNHNVMYWYQQKSSQAPKLLFHYYDKDFNNEADTPDNFQSRRPNTSFCFLDIRSPGLGDTAMYLCATSRDPTVQVQPQHFGDGTRLSIL.

The J gene is TRBJ1-4, the V gene TRBV14; D might be TRBD1 (6 bases). CDR1 SGHDN and CDR2 FVKESK come from the germline V gene. The CDR3 length is 16 residues. With 2 bases removed from V and 1 base from J, the gap between germline ends came to 11 bases. The CDR3 reads CASSQTGKGTNEKLFF. The DNA for the CDR3 is TGTGCCAGCAGCCAAACAGGGAAGGGAACTAATGAAAAACTGTTTTTT. Complete variable domain (other parts from reference TRBV14 and TRBJ1-4): EAGVTQFPSHSVIEKGQTVTLRCDPISGHDNLYWYRRVMGKEIKFLLHFVKESKQDESGMPNNRFLAERTGGTYSTLKVQPAELEDSGVYFCASSQTGKGTNEKLFFGSGTQLSVL.

This clonotype was seen many times. The chain links TRBV6-9 to TRBJ1-1; no reliable D call. The CDR3 covers 15 residues. The germline V and J ends were trimmed by 3 bases and 3 bases, with 14 bases remaining between them. Germline V gives CDR1 MNHGY, CDR2 SVAAGI. CDR3: CASSYQEAIYTEAFF. In DNA, the CDR3 is TGTGCCAGCAGTTACCAGGAGGCGATTTACACTGAAGCTTTCTTT.

The chain uses TRBV9 and TRBJ1-1, with a possible D match to TRBD1 (5 bases). Looked up from germline, CDR1 is SGDLS and CDR2 is YYNGEE. Trimming left V 3 bases short and J 2 bases short, with 20 bases between. The CDR3 has 17 amino acids. The CDR3 is CASSDTFGGIANTEAFF. The CDR3 DNA is TGTGCCAGCAGCGATACTTTCGGGGGTATTGCCAACACTGAAGCTTTCTTT.

This clonotype was picked up many times. The V call is TRBV7-2, the J call TRBJ1-6; TRBD1 might be the D (6 bases). CDR3 length: 15 amino acids. The V gene lost 2 bases and the J gene lost 10 bases, with 15 bases spanning the gap. Looked up from germline, CDR1 is SGHTA and CDR2 is FQGNSA. CDR3 sequence: CASSLLRTESSPLHF. The CDR3 DNA sequence: TGTGCCAGCAGCTTATTGCGGACAGAGAGCTCACCCCTCCACTTT.